These 24 T cell receptor beta chains share one sample of origin, sequenced in a study of CD8 T cells in ankylosing spondylitis. Study-wide results and caveats: A TCR beta motif of fewer than 10 highly homologous variants seemed to mark ankylosing spondylitis blood.

TCRdb re-analysed the 5' RACE reads in MiXCR, keeping a single row per CDR3 protein. The top ten hold under 20% of the sample, which has 670,000 or so distinct CDR3 sequences, around 17% seen once. Their antigens are not known. Sequences were obtained from blood, either unsorted or a sorted T cell fraction (not recorded which). These receptors came from a male donor with ankylosing spondylitis.

This sequence joins TRBV7-9 and TRBJ2-7; D remains ambiguous. Trimming removed 1 base from V and 7 bases from J, with 8 bases in between. Germline V gives CDR1 SEHNR, CDR2 FQNEAQ (reference sequence). This CDR3 has 12 amino acids. CDR3 coding DNA: TGTGCCAGCAGCTTAGGGGCAGTTGAGCAGTACTTC. This sequence encodes CASSLGAVEQYF.

This clonotype was picked up a small number of times. The chain uses TRBV4-3 and TRBJ2-3; D is possibly TRBD1 (6 bases). The CDR3 contains 17 residues. Germline V gene sequence: CDR1 LGHNA, CDR2 YSLEER. The ends were cut back, 4 bases at V and 2 bases at J, with 19 bases in the middle. The CDR3 coding sequence is TGCGCCAGCAGCCTTACTGTGGGCACAGGGATCACAGATACGCAGTATTTT. Protein sequence: CASSLTVGTGITDTQYF.

The gene calls are TRBV12-3 or TRBV12-4 and TRBJ1-1; D possibly corresponds to TRBD1 (5 bases). Trimming took 3 bases from V and 5 from J, leaving 13 bases between them. The CDR3 spans 14 residues. The CDR3 reads CASSFVGGGTEAFF. As DNA, the CDR3 is TGTGCCAGCAGTTTCGTTGGGGGGGGGACTGAAGCTTTCTTT.

A note on this clonotype: One end of the junction fails to match germline, which may point to a read error. The J gene is TRBJ2-1, the V gene TRBV5-1; D may be TRBD1 (5 bases). Germline assignment: CDR1 SGHRS and CDR2 YFSETQ. The CDR3 has 15 residues. CDR3 DNA: TGCGCCAGCAACTTGGTTGGGGCGGACTACAATGAGCAGTTCTTC. This encodes CASNLVGADYNEQFF.

The V call is TRBV27, the J call TRBJ2-7, with D uncertain. Germline V gene data show CDR1 as MNHEY and CDR2 as SMNVEV (reference sequence). V lost 3 bases to trimming and J lost 0 bases, with 6 bases between them. The length of the CDR3 is 13 residues. CDR3 protein: CASSFMASYEQYF. The CDR3 nucleotides read TGTGCCAGCAGTTTTATGGCCTCCTACGAGCAGTACTTC.

The CDR3 sequence is CASSYLDQDIQYF. DNA of the CDR3: TGTGCCAGCAGTTATCTCGATCAGGACATTCAGTACTTC. V and J are TRBV6-6 and TRBJ2-4; no reliable D call. V shed 3 bases and J shed 8 bases, with 11 bases lying between them. Germline V gene data show CDR1 as MNHNY and CDR2 as SVGAGI (reference sequence). The CDR3 covers 13 residues.

The gene calls are TRBV20-1 and TRBJ1-3; 7 bases are a match to TRBD1. This CDR3 spans 16 amino acids. The V gene's germline CDR1 is DFQATT and CDR2 SNEGSKA (reference sequence). With 0 bases clipped from V and 2 bases from J, the junction kept 7 bases outside the gene matches. The CDR3 reads CSARDPNRGPGNTIYF. CDR3 sequence (DNA): TGCAGTGCTAGAGATCCTAACAGGGGCCCTGGAAACACCATATATTTT.

This clonotype has a count of ten or more. V gene TRBV18 combines with J gene TRBJ2-3; D gene ambiguous. The CDR3 has 14 residues. Looked up from germline, CDR1 is KGHSH and CDR2 is LQKENI. The V end was cut by 3 bases, the J end by 5 bases, with 12 bases between. CDR3 in amino acids: CASSPQHPQDTQYF. The CDR3 region has the DNA TGTGCCAGCTCACCCCAACATCCTCAAGATACGCAGTATTTT.

The chain carries TRBV14 and TRBJ1-2; perhaps TRBD1 as D (6 bases). This CDR3 is built from 13 residues. Germline CDR1 and CDR2: SGHDN and FVKESK. V lost 5 bases and J 2 bases, leaving 9 bases between the germline ends. The CDR3 here is CASSYDRNYGYTF. CDR3 nucleotide sequence: TGTGCCAGCAGCTACGACAGGAACTATGGCTACACCTTC.

This clonotype was found many times. This chain connects TRBV5-1 to TRBJ2-5; D gene ambiguous. The germline V gene has CDR1 SGHRS and CDR2 YFSETQ. The CDR3 contains 15 residues. V dropped 0 bases and J dropped 0 bases, with 9 bases sitting between them. CDR3: CASSLDLGYQETQYF. The CDR3 DNA is TGCGCCAGCAGCTTGGATTTGGGGTACCAAGAGACCCAGTACTTC.

This chain links TRBV5-5 with TRBJ2-3; no firm D call. Germline lookup yields CDR1 SGHKS and CDR2 YYEKEE (reference sequence). The CDR3 is 13 amino acids. V lost 3 bases and J 4 bases, leaving 9 bases between the germline ends. The CDR3 nucleotides read TGTGCCAGCAGCTGGGCGGAAGCAGATACGCAGTATTTT. Its protein product is CASSWAEADTQYF.

This clonotype has only a few counts. This chain links TRBV24-1 with TRBJ2-1; 10 bases fit TRBD2. CDR1 KGHDR and CDR2 SFDVKD come from the germline V gene. Trimming cost V 3 bases and J 7 bases; bases outside gene matches: 5. This CDR3 is 15 amino acids long. Written as DNA, the CDR3 is TGTGCCACCAGTGATCTGTCTAGCGGGAGTAATGAGCAGTTCTTC. Translating it yields CATSDLSSGSNEQFF.

The rearrangement joins TRBV24-1 to TRBJ2-6; D is perhaps TRBD1 or TRBD2 (6 bases each). Germline V gene data show CDR1 as KGHDR and CDR2 as SFDVKD. The CDR3 is made up of 18 amino acids. With 1 base removed from V and 2 bases from J, the gap between germline ends came to 14 bases. The DNA for the CDR3 is TGTGCCACCAGTGATTTCGGGGGCTCAGGGGCTGGGGCCAACGTCCTGACTTTC. Translation: CATSDFGGSGAGANVLTF.

This clonotype was observed a handful of times. The chain joins TRBV5-6 to TRBJ2-1; 9 bases fit TRBD2. The germline V gene encodes CDR1 SGHDT and CDR2 YYEEEE. The CDR3 length is 17 residues. V lost 2 bases and J lost 10; bases outside the gene matches: 16. CDR3 region: CASSFYWWRGGLKEQFF. The CDR3 DNA sequence: TGTGCCAGCAGCTTTTATTGGTGGCGGGGGGGGCTTAAGGAGCAGTTCTTC.

V usage is TRBV6-5 and J usage is TRBJ1-1, with D perhaps TRBD1 (6 bases). V was pared by 0 bases and J by 1 base, with 12 bases between. CDR3 length: 16 residues. Germline V gene sequence: CDR1 MNHEY, CDR2 SVGAGI. CDR3 amino acids: CASSYSGGGANTEAFF. The CDR3 bases are TGTGCCAGCAGTTACTCAGGGGGGGGAGCGAACACTGAAGCTTTCTTT.

This clonotype was seen only a few times. The V and J genes are TRBV5-1 and TRBJ2-5; no clear D. V was shortened by 4 bases and J by 2 bases, with 15 bases between the two germline ends. Germline-derived CDR1 and CDR2 are SGHRS and YFSETQ. This CDR3 has 15 residues. CDR3 bases: TGCGCCAGCAGCCACATTCCGGGCCCACAAGAGACCCAGTACTTC. As protein: CASSHIPGPQETQYF.

The chain combines TRBV12-3 or TRBV12-4 with TRBJ2-3; tentatively, D is TRBD1 or TRBD2 (5 bases each). Trimming took 5 bases from V and 5 from J, leaving 26 bases between them. The CDR3 is 18 residues long. This CDR3 is CASSDRTAGAHRRDTQYF. In DNA, the CDR3 is TGTGCCAGCAGTGACCGAACCGCCGGGGCCCACCGCCGAGATACGCAGTATTTT.

The rearrangement joins TRBV7-8 to TRBJ1-1, with D unclear. V was trimmed by 6 bases and J by 1 base, leaving 9 bases between them. The CDR3 covers 13 residues. Germline CDR1 reads SGHVS; CDR2 reads FQNEAQ. CDR3 sequence: CASSRAPNTEAFF. DNA of the CDR3: TGTGCCAGCAGTCGGGCCCCGAACACTGAAGCTTTCTTT.

The chain employs TRBV7-2 and TRBJ2-7, with TRBD2 identical over 7 bases. From germline, CDR1 is SGHTA and CDR2 FQGNSA. V gave up 4 bases and J gave up 9 bases; unmatched junction bases: 6. The CDR3 runs to 12 residues. CDR3 in DNA: TGTGCCAGCAGCTGGCAGGGCGGGAGGCAGTACTTC. This gives the protein CASSWQGGRQYF.

This clonotype appeared a single time. The chain has TRBV5-1 and TRBJ2-7; tentative D call: TRBD1 (6 bases). CDR3 length equals 14 residues. Germline V lookup: CDR1 SGHRS, CDR2 YFSETQ. The V end lost 3 bases, the J end lost 3 bases, and 13 bases lay between the germline ends. CDR3 coding DNA: TGCGCCAGCAGCTCGGACAGTCAACTCTACGAGCAGTACTTC. This sequence encodes CASSSDSQLYEQYF.

The chain couples TRBV4-1 to TRBJ2-7; a possible D gene is TRBD2 (5 bases). With 5 bases removed from V and 5 bases from J, the gap between germline ends came to 16 bases. The CDR3 contains 14 residues. Germline V CDR1 and CDR2: MGHRA, YSYEKL. The CDR3 DNA reads TGCGCCAGCAGCTTCCGATCTCCCGGGGACGAGCAGTACTTC. Its translation is CASSFRSPGDEQYF.

The chain combines TRBV20-1 with TRBJ2-3; 8 bases agree with TRBD1. This CDR3 is built from 15 residues. Germline trimming cut 0 bases from V and 3 bases from J; bases unmatched to any gene: 5. CDR1 and CDR2 from the germline V gene are DFQATT and SNEGSKA (reference sequence). Here the CDR3 reads CSARDFQGATDTQYF. Written as DNA, the CDR3 is TGCAGTGCTAGAGATTTTCAGGGGGCAACAGATACGCAGTATTTT.

The chain is built from TRBV6-1 and TRBJ2-1; D not resolved. Trimming removed 8 bases at V and 2 bases at J, with 10 bases between. The CDR3 contains 13 residues. Germline CDR1 and CDR2: MNHNS and SASEGT. CDR3 in DNA: TGTGCCAGCGCAGGCCCAACCTACAATGAGCAGTTCTTC. Protein sequence: CASAGPTYNEQFF.

This clonotype showed up just a few times. The chain combines TRBV10-3 with TRBJ2-3; D unresolved. The CDR3 has 13 residues. The germline V gene encodes CDR1 ENHRY and CDR2 SYGVKD. V was pared by 7 bases and J by 1 base, with 9 bases between. The CDR3 sequence is CAITRQGTDTQYF. In DNA form, the CDR3 reads TGTGCCATCACCCGACAAGGCACAGATACGCAGTATTTT.